This T cell receptor (beta chain) was identified in a study of cytomegalovirus exposure and HLA in healthy donors. The study's findings and limits: Most of the TCR beta V segments (in an earlier analysis) were productive either about 87% or about 30% of the time.

PCR amplification relied on 60 Vbeta primers (plus 13 Jbeta primers). Assay used: immunoSEQ multiplex PCR; TCRdb lists only in-frame clones, some missing. The sample contains some 130,000 clones, 65% to 85% of which appear only once. As concerns this clone: What it binds is unknown.

V gave up 4 bases and J gave up 4 bases, with 11 bases separating them. CDR1 is SQVTM and CDR2 is ANQGSEA in the germline V gene. This CDR3 spans 13 amino acids. The V call is TRBV29-1, the J call TRBJ2-1; possibly TRBD2 for D (6 bases). Sequencing was performed on PBMCs. The clonotype was recovered from a boy aged 10-17 years in good health and CMV-seronegative. The CDR3 DNA is TGCAGCGTTGGAACTAGCCGGTACAATGAGCAGTTCTTC. Translating it yields CSVGTSRYNEQFF.